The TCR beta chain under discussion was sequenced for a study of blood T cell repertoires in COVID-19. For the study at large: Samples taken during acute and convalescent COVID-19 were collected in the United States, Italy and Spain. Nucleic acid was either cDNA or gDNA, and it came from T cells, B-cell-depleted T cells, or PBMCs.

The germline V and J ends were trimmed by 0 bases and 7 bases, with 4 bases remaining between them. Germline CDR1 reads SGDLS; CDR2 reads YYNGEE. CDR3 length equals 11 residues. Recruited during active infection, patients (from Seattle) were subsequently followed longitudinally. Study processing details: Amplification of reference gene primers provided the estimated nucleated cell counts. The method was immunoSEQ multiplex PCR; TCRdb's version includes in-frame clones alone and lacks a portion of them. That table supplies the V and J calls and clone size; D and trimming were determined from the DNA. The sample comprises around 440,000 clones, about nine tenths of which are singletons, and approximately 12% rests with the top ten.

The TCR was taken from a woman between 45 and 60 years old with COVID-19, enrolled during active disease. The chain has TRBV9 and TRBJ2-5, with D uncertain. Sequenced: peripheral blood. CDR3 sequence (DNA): TGTGCCAGCAGCGTAGACGGGACCCAGTACTTC. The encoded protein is CASSVDGTQYF.